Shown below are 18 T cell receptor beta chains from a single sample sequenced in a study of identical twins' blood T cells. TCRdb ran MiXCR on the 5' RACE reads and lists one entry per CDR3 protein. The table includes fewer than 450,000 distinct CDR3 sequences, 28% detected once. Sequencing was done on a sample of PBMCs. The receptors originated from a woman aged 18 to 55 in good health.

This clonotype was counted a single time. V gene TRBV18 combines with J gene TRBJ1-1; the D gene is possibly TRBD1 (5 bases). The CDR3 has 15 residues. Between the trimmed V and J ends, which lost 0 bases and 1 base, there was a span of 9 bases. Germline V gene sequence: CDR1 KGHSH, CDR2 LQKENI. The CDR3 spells CASSPPSGGNTEAFF. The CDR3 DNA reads TGTGCCAGCTCACCACCGTCCGGGGGGAACACTGAAGCTTTCTTT. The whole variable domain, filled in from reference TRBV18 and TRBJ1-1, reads NAGVMQNPRHLVRRRGQEARLRCSPMKGHSHVYWYRQLPEEGLKFMVYLQKENIIDESGMPKERFSAEFPKEGPSILRIQQVVRGDSAAYFCASSPPSGGNTEAFFGQGTRLTVV.

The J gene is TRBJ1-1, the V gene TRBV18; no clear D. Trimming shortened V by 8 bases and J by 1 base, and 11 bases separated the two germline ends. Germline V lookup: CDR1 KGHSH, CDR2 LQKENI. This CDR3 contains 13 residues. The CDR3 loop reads CASRWGQNTEAFF. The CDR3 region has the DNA TGTGCCAGCAGATGGGGTCAGAACACTGAAGCTTTCTTT.

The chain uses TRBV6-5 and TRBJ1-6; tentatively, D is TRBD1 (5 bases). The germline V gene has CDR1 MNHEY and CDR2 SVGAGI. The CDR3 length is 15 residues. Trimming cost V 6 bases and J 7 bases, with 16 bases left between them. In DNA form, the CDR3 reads TGTGCCAGCAGCCCGGGGCAGATAGGGAATTCACCCCTCCACTTT. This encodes CASSPGQIGNSPLHF.

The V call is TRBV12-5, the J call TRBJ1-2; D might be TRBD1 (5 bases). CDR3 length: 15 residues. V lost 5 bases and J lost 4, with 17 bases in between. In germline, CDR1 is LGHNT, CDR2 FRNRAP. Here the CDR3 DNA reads TGTGCTAGTGGTCTCTCCAAGGGGACCTTCTATGGCTACACCTTC. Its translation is CASGLSKGTFYGYTF.

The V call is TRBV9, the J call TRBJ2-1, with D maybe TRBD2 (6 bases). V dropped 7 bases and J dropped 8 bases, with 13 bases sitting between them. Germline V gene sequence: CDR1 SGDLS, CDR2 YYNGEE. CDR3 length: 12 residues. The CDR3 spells CASGGSLHEQFF. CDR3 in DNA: TGTGCCAGCGGGGGGTCTCTCCATGAGCAGTTCTTC.

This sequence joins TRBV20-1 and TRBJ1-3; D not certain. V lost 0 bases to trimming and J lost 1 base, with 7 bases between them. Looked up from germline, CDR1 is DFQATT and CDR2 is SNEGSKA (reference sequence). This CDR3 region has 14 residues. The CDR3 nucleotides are TGCAGTGCTAGAGAGGCTGGGTCTGGAAACACCATATATTTT. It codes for CSAREAGSGNTIYF.

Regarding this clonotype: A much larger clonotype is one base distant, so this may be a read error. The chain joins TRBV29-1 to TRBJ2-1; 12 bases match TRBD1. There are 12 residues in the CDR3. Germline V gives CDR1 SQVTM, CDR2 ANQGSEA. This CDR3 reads CTGQGAYNEQSF. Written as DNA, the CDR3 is TGCACGGGACAGGGGGCCTACAATGAGCAGTCCTTC.

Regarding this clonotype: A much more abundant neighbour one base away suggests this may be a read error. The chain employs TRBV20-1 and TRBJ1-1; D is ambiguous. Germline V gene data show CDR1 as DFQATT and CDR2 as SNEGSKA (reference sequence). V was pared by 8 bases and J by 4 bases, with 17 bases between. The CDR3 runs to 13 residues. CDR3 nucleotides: TGCAGTCCCTTAGTCCCCAGCGGCACTGAAGCTTTCTTT. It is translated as CSPLVPSGTEAFF.

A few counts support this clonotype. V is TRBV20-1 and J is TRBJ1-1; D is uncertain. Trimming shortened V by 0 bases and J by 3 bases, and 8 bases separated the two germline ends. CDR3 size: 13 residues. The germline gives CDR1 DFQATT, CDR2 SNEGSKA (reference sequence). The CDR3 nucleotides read TGCAGTGCTAGAGAAGCACAGTACACTGAAGCTTTCTTT. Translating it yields CSAREAQYTEAFF.

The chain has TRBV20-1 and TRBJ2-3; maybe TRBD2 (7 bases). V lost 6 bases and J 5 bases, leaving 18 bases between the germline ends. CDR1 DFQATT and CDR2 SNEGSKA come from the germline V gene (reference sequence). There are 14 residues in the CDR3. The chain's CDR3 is CSAAPGGLVDTQYF. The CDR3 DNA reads TGCAGTGCCGCCCCGGGGGGCCTTGTAGATACGCAGTATTTT.

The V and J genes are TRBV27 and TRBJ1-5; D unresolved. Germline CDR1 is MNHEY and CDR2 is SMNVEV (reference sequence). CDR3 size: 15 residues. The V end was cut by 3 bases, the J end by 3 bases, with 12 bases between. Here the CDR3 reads CASSFRRTTNQPQHF. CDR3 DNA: TGTGCCAGCAGTTTCCGCAGGACCACCAATCAGCCCCAGCATTTT.

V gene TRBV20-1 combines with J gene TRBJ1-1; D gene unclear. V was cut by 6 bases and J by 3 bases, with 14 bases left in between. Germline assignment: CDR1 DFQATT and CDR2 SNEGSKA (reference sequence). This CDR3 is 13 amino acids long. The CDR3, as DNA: TGCAGTGCCCTCCAGGAAGTCGACACTGAAGCTTTCTTT. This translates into CSALQEVDTEAFF.

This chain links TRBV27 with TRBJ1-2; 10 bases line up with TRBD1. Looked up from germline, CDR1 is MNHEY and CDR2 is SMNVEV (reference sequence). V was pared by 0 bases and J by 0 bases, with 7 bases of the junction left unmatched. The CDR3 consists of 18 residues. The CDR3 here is CASSLSITGQGANYGYTF. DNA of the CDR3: TGTGCCAGCAGTTTATCGATAACCGGACAGGGGGCTAACTATGGCTACACCTTC.

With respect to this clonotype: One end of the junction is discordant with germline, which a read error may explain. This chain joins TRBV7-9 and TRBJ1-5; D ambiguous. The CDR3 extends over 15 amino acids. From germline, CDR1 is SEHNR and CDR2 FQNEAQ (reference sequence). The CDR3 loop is CVSSLDTAGNQPQHF. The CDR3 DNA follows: TGTGTCAGCAGCTTAGATACGGCAGGCAATCAGCCCCAGCATTTT.

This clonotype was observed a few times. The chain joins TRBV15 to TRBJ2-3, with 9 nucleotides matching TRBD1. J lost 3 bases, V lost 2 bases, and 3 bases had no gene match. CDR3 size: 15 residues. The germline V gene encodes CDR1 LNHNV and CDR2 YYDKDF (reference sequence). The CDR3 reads CATSRWTGVTDTQYF. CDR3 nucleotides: TGTGCCACCAGCAGATGGACAGGGGTAACAGATACGCAGTATTTT.

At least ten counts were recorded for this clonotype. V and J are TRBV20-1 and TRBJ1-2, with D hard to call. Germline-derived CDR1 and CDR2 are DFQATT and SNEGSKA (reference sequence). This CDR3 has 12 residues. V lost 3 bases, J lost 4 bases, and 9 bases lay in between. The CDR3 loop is CSASQMIYGYTF. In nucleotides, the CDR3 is TGCAGTGCTAGTCAAATGATCTATGGCTACACCTTC.

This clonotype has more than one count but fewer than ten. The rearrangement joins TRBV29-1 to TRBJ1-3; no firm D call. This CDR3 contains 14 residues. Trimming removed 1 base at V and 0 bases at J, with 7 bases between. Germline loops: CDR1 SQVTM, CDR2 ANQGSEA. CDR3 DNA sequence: TGCAGCGTTGAAGGAGGCTTCTCTGGAAACACCATATATTTT. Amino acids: CSVEGGFSGNTIYF.

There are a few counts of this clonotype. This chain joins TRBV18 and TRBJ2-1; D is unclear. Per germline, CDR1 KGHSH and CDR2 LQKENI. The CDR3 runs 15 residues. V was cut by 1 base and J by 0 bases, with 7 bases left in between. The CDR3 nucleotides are TGTGCCAGCTCACCACAGGGTTTCTCCTACAATGAGCAGTTCTTC. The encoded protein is CASSPQGFSYNEQFF.